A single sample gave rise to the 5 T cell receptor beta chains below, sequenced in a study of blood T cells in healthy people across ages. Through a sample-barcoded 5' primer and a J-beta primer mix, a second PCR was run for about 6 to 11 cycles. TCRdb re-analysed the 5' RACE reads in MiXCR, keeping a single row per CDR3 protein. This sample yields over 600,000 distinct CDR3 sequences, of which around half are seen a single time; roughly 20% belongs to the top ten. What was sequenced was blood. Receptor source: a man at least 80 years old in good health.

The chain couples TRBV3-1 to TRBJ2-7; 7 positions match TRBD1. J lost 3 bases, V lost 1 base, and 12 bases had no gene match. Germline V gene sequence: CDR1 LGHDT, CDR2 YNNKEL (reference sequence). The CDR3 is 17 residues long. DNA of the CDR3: TGTGCCAGCAGCCAAGTTCCCCGGGACAGCTTGTTCTACGAGCAGTACTTC. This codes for CASSQVPRDSLFYEQYF.

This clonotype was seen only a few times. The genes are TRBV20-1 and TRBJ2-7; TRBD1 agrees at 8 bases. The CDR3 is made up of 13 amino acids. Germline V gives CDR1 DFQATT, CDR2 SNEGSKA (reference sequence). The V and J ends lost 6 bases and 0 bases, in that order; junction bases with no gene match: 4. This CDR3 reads CSARDRTSYEQYF. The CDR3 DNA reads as TGCAGTGCGCGGGACAGGACCTCCTACGAGCAGTACTTC.

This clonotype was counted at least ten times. CDR3 in DNA: TGTGCCAGCAGCCAAGTTTCTTACGAGCAGTACTTC. Its protein is CASSQVSYEQYF. The chain couples TRBV3-1 to TRBJ2-7, with D unclear. This CDR3 contains 12 residues. V lost 1 base and J lost 4, with 5 bases in between. The germline V gene encodes CDR1 LGHDT and CDR2 YNNKEL (reference sequence).

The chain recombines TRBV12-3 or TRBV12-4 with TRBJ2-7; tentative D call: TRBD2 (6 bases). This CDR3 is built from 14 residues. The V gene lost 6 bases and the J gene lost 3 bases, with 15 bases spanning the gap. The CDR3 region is CASRFGGRIYEQYF. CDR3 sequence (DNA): TGTGCCAGCAGGTTCGGGGGACGGATCTACGAGCAGTACTTC.

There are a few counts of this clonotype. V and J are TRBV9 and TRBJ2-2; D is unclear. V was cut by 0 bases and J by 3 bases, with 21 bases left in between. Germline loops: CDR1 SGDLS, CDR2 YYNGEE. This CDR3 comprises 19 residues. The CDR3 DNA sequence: TGTGCCAGCAGCGTAGGAATCTCGGTTACTTTAGGATACACCGGGGAGCTGTTTTTT. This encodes CASSVGISVTLGYTGELFF.